These 20 T cell receptor beta chains originate from one sample sequenced in a study of blood T cell repertoires in COVID-19. Produced via immunoSEQ multiplex PCR; TCRdb's table is partial and in-frame only. The data contain 65,000 to 70,000 clones, roughly 81% of them seen just once; the ten biggest clones take up 9.2%. The sequenced material came from peripheral blood. Receptor source: a human donor in a cohort sampled during active COVID-19.

The chain links TRBV10-3 to TRBJ2-1; 10 bases line up with TRBD2. The germline V gene encodes CDR1 ENHRY and CDR2 SYGVKD. This CDR3 is built from 16 residues. Germline trimming cut 2 bases from V and 2 bases from J; bases unmatched to any gene: 3. CDR3 sequence (DNA): TGTGCCATCAGTGAGGGGCTAGCGGGGGCCTACAATGAGCAGTTCTTC. Translated: CAISEGLAGAYNEQFF.

This clone was picked up one time. This chain connects TRBV6-2 or TRBV6-3 to TRBJ2-1; D is unclear. The CDR3 spans 12 residues. Trimming removed 2 bases at V and 8 bases at J, with 7 bases between. Germline V gene sequence: CDR1 MNHEY, CDR2 SVGEGT. The CDR3 loop is CASSYRVDEQFF. For the CDR3, the DNA is TGTGCCAGCAGTTACCGGGTGGATGAGCAGTTCTTC.

The V call is TRBV6-5, the J call TRBJ2-1; a weak D match, TRBD2 (6 bases). Germline assignment: CDR1 MNHEY and CDR2 SVGAGI. Trimming took off 7 bases at V and 5 bases at J, with 18 bases between the two ends. The CDR3 is made up of 15 amino acids. The CDR3 DNA is TGTGCCAGCACCCCGCGGCGGGAAAGGGACAATGAGCAGTTCTTC. Protein: CASTPRRERDNEQFF.

This clone was observed a single time. The V and J genes are TRBV6-6 and TRBJ1-2; D might be TRBD1 (6 bases). Germline CDR1 is MNHNY and CDR2 is SVGAGI (reference sequence). The CDR3 is 16 amino acids. The V and J ends lost 6 bases and 6 bases respectively, with 23 bases between them. This CDR3 is CASRETARDKEDGYTF. In nucleotides, the CDR3 is TGTGCCAGCAGGGAAACTGCCCGGGACAAGGAGGATGGCTACACCTTC.

This sequence joins TRBV28 and TRBJ2-6; a weak D match, TRBD2 (6 bases). CDR3 length: 19 residues. Per the germline V gene, CDR1 is MDHEN and CDR2 is SYDVKM. With 7 bases removed from V and 3 bases from J, the gap between germline ends came to 25 bases. CDR3 in amino acids: CASTPLAETPSGGANVLTF. The CDR3 DNA sequence: TGTGCCAGCACCCCGTTAGCGGAGACCCCCTCGGGTGGGGCCAACGTCCTGACTTTC.

Judged by abundance, this clone is medium-sized. This rearrangement joins TRBV24-1 to TRBJ1-1; no definite D call. Trimming took 4 bases from V and 10 from J, leaving 21 bases between them. The CDR3 totals 15 residues. Per germline, CDR1 KGHDR and CDR2 SFDVKD. The chain's CDR3 is CATSEIREQELRAFF. The DNA for the CDR3 is TGTGCCACCAGTGAAATAAGGGAGCAGGAGCTTAGAGCTTTCTTT.

This clone has a handful of counts. This chain links TRBV28 with TRBJ2-3, with 13 bases matching TRBD2. This CDR3 comprises 15 residues. The ends lost 8 bases at V and 4 bases at J; junction bases unmatched: 6. Germline V gene lookup returns CDR1 MDHEN and CDR2 SYDVKM. DNA of the CDR3: TGTGCCAGCCGGACTAGCGGGAGAGGAGCAGATACGCAGTATTTT. It yields the protein CASRTSGRGADTQYF.

This sequence joins TRBV6-5 and TRBJ2-5; 8 bases are a match to TRBD1. CDR1 and CDR2 (germline): MNHEY, SVGAGI. The CDR3 runs 14 residues. V dropped 6 bases and J dropped 5; count of bases not matched to a gene: 8. CDR3 nucleotide sequence: TGTGCCAGCAGCCCAACAGGGGGGAGCGAGACCCAGTACTTC. Translating it yields CASSPTGGSETQYF.

This chain uses TRBV19 with TRBJ2-7; 7 positions agree with TRBD1. CDR1 is LNHDA and CDR2 is SQIVND in the germline V gene (reference sequence). Unmatched junction bases numbered 5, after V lost 6 bases and J lost 0 bases. The length of the CDR3 is 14 residues. This CDR3 is CASRPRDSSYEQYF. Written as DNA, the CDR3 is TGTGCCAGTAGACCCCGGGACAGCTCCTACGAGCAGTACTTC.

The table lists this clone with a few counts. V usage is TRBV10-3 and J usage is TRBJ1-1; 8 bases line up with TRBD1. Germline V gene data show CDR1 as ENHRY and CDR2 as SYGVKD. This CDR3 has 15 amino acids. The V segment lost 2 bases and the J segment 1 base; nucleotides outside the gene matches: 3. In DNA, the CDR3 is TGTGCCATCAGTGAGACAGGGGGGCCGAACACTGAAGCTTTCTTT. Translating gives CAISETGGPNTEAFF.

The gene calls are TRBV7-8 and TRBJ2-7, with 8 nucleotides matching TRBD2. CDR1 and CDR2 (germline): SGHVS, FQNEAQ. Unmatched junction bases numbered 2, after V lost 3 bases and J lost 1 base. This CDR3 region has 14 residues. DNA for the CDR3: TGTGCCAGCAGCTTTAGCGGGATTTCCTACGAGCAGTACTTC. Translated, it gives CASSFSGISYEQYF. Based on the CDR3 plus reference TRBV7-8 and TRBJ2-7, the full variable domain is GAGVSQSPRYKVAKRGQDVALRCDPISGHVSLFWYQQALGQGPEFLTYFQNEAQLDKSGLPSDRFFAERPEGSVSTLKIQRTQQEDSAVYLCASSFSGISYEQYFGPGTRLTVT.

The V call is TRBV5-6, the J call TRBJ2-1; D is perhaps TRBD2 (6 bases). This CDR3 region has 17 residues. Trimming took off 4 bases at V and 6 bases at J, with 23 bases between the two ends. Germline-derived CDR1 and CDR2 are SGHDT and YYEEEE. DNA for the CDR3: TGTGCCAGCAGCCACGTTCTGCTCGGGAGATCAACCAATGAGCAGTTCTTC. It encodes CASSHVLLGRSTNEQFF.

The V and J genes are TRBV5-1 and TRBJ2-5, with D tentatively TRBD2 (7 bases). The CDR3 spans 17 residues. Germline assignment: CDR1 SGHRS and CDR2 YFSETQ. The V end was cut by 0 bases, the J end by 6 bases, with 21 bases between. CDR3 loop: CASSLEGVAGVLKTQYF. For the CDR3, the DNA is TGCGCCAGCAGCTTGGAGGGGGTTGCGGGAGTATTAAAGACCCAGTACTTC.

The chain joins TRBV20-1 to TRBJ1-3, with a tentative D call TRBD1 (5 bases). Deletions cut 3 bases from V and 4 bases from J, with 16 bases between. Germline values: CDR1 DFQATT, CDR2 SNEGSKA (reference sequence). CDR3 length equals 15 residues. The CDR3 reads CSASRGLISGNTIYF. The CDR3 DNA reads as TGCAGTGCTAGTAGGGGCTTAATATCCGGAAACACCATATATTTT.

The chain joins TRBV7-2 to TRBJ2-5; 8 nucleotides agree with TRBD2. The CDR3 consists of 15 residues. V shed 6 bases, J shed 5 bases, and the junction held 11 bases outside the gene matches. Germline CDR1 reads SGHTA; CDR2 reads FQGNSA. CDR3: CASSHYELADETQYF. For the CDR3, the DNA is TGTGCCAGCAGTCATTACGAACTAGCGGATGAGACCCAGTACTTC.

The DNA for the CDR3 is TGTGCCAGCACCCCACAGGGGGCGGGAAATGAAGCTTTCTTT. Translated, it gives CASTPQGAGNEAFF. The V and J genes are TRBV27 and TRBJ1-1, with 9 bases matching TRBD1. The CDR3 is 14 residues long. CDR1 MNHEY and CDR2 SMNVEV come from the germline V gene (reference sequence). V was clipped by 7 bases and J by 7 bases; unmatched bases: 10.

This chain joins TRBV10-2 and TRBJ2-2; TRBD1 might be the D (7 bases). Trimming left V 0 bases short and J 4 bases short, with 12 bases between. CDR1 WSHSY and CDR2 SAAADI come from the germline V gene. CDR3 length: 16 residues. As DNA, the CDR3 is TGCGCCAGCAGTGAGTCAGGCAGGGGGGCCACCGGGGAGCTGTTTTTT. Its protein product is CASSESGRGATGELFF.

This chain connects TRBV28 to TRBJ2-7, with D perhaps matching TRBD1 (5 bases). Germline assignment: CDR1 MDHEN and CDR2 SYDVKM. V lost 6 bases and J 2 bases, leaving 11 bases between the germline ends. The CDR3 contains 13 residues. The CDR3 here is CASSPTATYEQYF. CDR3 coding DNA: TGTGCCAGCAGCCCGACAGCCACCTACGAGCAGTACTTC.

The V call is TRBV21-1, the J call TRBJ2-5; the table gives TRBD2 as D, unverified against the DNA. TRBV21-1 is listed as a pseudogene. CDR3 length: 16 amino acids. CDR3 sequence (DNA): TGTGCCAGCAGCCTAAAGTTGTGGGACTACCAAGAGACCCAGTACTTC. Its translation is CASSLKLWDYQETQYF.

This clone was seen only once. The chain is built from TRBV9 and TRBJ2-1, with 9 bases that match TRBD2. V trimming: 4 bases; J trimming: 9 bases; junction bases outside the gene matches: 11. This CDR3 contains 15 residues. The germline gives CDR1 SGDLS, CDR2 YYNGEE. The CDR3 coding sequence is TGTGCCAGCAGCCCCCCTGGCAGTAGCGGGAGTGAGCAGTTCTTC. It codes for CASSPPGSSGSEQFF.